A single sample is the source of the 16 T cell receptor beta chains below, sequenced in a study of T cells in localized non-small cell lung cancer. The repertoire was sequenced with immunoSEQ multiplex PCR; TCRdb's copy has only in-frame clones and lacks some. The sample includes about 28,000 clones, approximately 90% of them seen just once. The source material was peripheral blood, sampled before any cancer treatment. Every receptor here comes from a female donor of 60 years or more with stage I lung adenocarcinoma.

V and J are TRBV5-6 and TRBJ2-7; a weak D match, TRBD2 (6 bases). Germline V gives CDR1 SGHDT, CDR2 YYEEEE. V lost 3 bases and J 4 bases, leaving 14 bases between the germline ends. The CDR3 has 14 amino acids. The CDR3 is CASSSFGGGYEQYF. The CDR3 DNA follows: TGTGCCAGCAGCTCCTTCGGGGGTGGTTACGAGCAGTACTTC.

This rearrangement joins TRBV6-1 to TRBJ1-5, with unresolved D. CDR3 size: 19 residues. Trimming left V 4 bases short and J 0 bases short, with 22 bases between. The germline CDR1 and CDR2 sequences are MNHNS and SASEGT. The CDR3 region has the DNA TGTGCCAGCAGTGCCTCTTGGCCGTCACGTTTTAATAGCAATCAGCCCCAGCATTTT. This encodes CASSASWPSRFNSNQPQHF.

The V gene is TRBV9, the J gene TRBJ2-3, with D possibly matching TRBD2 (5 bases). This CDR3 has 16 residues. The germline CDR1 and CDR2 sequences are SGDLS and YYNGEE. V lost 0 bases and J lost 3, with 14 bases in between. In DNA, the CDR3 is TGTGCCAGCAGCGTAGGGTCTAGCTCTTTGACAGATACGCAGTATTTT. Translated: CASSVGSSSLTDTQYF.

This clone has only a few counts. The gene calls are TRBV15 and TRBJ1-4, with 9 bases identical to TRBD1. The germline gives CDR1 LNHNV, CDR2 YYDKDF (reference sequence). V shed 3 bases and J 4 bases; nucleotides not matched to a gene: 3. This CDR3 comprises 15 residues. The CDR3, as DNA: TGTGCCACCAGCAGGGGGACAGGGTATAATGAAAAACTGTTTTTT. Residues: CATSRGTGYNEKLFF.

This clone was detected only once. This sequence joins TRBV28 and TRBJ2-7, with 10 positions matching TRBD2. Germline trimming cut 6 bases from V and 7 bases from J; bases unmatched to any gene: 6. This CDR3 has 13 amino acids. In germline, CDR1 is MDHEN, CDR2 SYDVKM. CDR3 in DNA: TGTGCCAGCAGGGCTAGCGGGAGAGGAGAGCAGTACTTC. It encodes CASRASGRGEQYF. The full variable domain, its missing parts supplied by reference TRBV28 and TRBJ2-7, is DVKVTQSSRYLVKRTGEKVFLECVQDMDHENMFWYRQDPGLGLRLIYFSYDVKMKEKGDIPEGYSVSREKKERFSLILESASTNQTSMYLCASRASGRGEQYFGPGTRLTVT.

V is TRBV25-1 and J is TRBJ2-3, with 7 bases that match TRBD2. Trimming at V came to 1 base and at J to 5 bases, leaving 6 bases not matched to a gene. CDR3 size: 15 residues. Germline V gene lookup returns CDR1 MGHDK and CDR2 SYGVNS. The CDR3 DNA sequence: TGTGCCAGCAGTGAATGGGGGGGGGTTAAAGATACGCAGTATTTT. It translates to CASSEWGGVKDTQYF.

This clone was observed once. The chain has TRBV5-1 and TRBJ2-1; D remains unclear. This CDR3 comprises 14 residues. The V end was cut by 0 bases, the J end by 6 bases, with 10 bases between. The germline V gene has CDR1 SGHRS and CDR2 YFSETQ. The CDR3 DNA is TGCGCCAGCAGCTTGGCCGTGGACCCCAATGAGCAGTTCTTC. Translating gives CASSLAVDPNEQFF.

The chain recombines TRBV11-2 with TRBJ2-1; the match to TRBD1 covers 7 bases. Trimming took 5 bases from V and 0 from J; bases not matched to a gene: 7. CDR1 SGHAT and CDR2 FQNNGV come from the germline V gene. The CDR3 consists of 16 residues. CDR3 protein: CASSPTGAISYNEQFF. In DNA form, the CDR3 reads TGTGCCAGCAGCCCCACAGGGGCTATCTCCTACAATGAGCAGTTCTTC.

The chain carries TRBV4-1 and TRBJ1-4; maybe TRBD1 (6 bases). V was trimmed by 2 bases and J by 7 bases, leaving 26 bases between them. Per the germline V gene, CDR1 is MGHRA and CDR2 is YSYEKL. The CDR3 consists of 19 residues. CDR3 in DNA: TGCGCCAGCAGCCAATCCCCGTCATTTTATGAGGGGGGTAGTGAAAAACTGTTTTTT. This encodes CASSQSPSFYEGGSEKLFF.

The V and J genes are TRBV11-2 and TRBJ2-1, with a possible D match to TRBD2 (6 bases). Germline V gene lookup returns CDR1 SGHAT and CDR2 FQNNGV. The CDR3 runs to 15 residues. V gave up 3 bases and J gave up 2 bases, with 11 bases separating them. This CDR3 is CASSFRRDPYNEQFF. The CDR3 nucleotides are TGTGCCAGCAGCTTCAGGCGGGACCCCTACAATGAGCAGTTCTTC.

The gene calls are TRBV10-3 and TRBJ2-3; D is ambiguous. The V gene lost 8 bases and the J gene lost 0 bases, with 6 bases spanning the gap. The V gene's germline CDR1 is ENHRY and CDR2 SYGVKD. The CDR3 length is 12 residues. The CDR3 DNA follows: TGTGCCATCGGAGACAGCACAGATACGCAGTATTTT. As protein: CAIGDSTDTQYF.

Here the CDR3 DNA reads TGTGCCAGCAGCTTAGGAAACAGGGTCACCGGGGAGCTGTTTTTT. Translation: CASSLGNRVTGELFF. This chain links TRBV11-3 with TRBJ2-2, with D possibly being TRBD1 (6 bases). V was trimmed by 1 base and J by 4 bases, leaving 10 bases between them. This CDR3 comprises 15 residues. From germline, CDR1 is SGHNT and CDR2 YENEEA.

This chain uses TRBV7-3 with TRBJ2-2; TRBD2 is a possible D gene (6 bases). In germline, CDR1 is SGHTA, CDR2 FQGTGA. V lost 3 bases to trimming and J lost 4 bases, with 15 bases between them. This CDR3 spans 16 amino acids. The CDR3 protein is CASSLGGAAVTGELFF. The CDR3 coding sequence is TGTGCCAGCAGCTTGGGCGGGGCTGCAGTCACCGGGGAGCTGTTTTTT.

Notes on this clone: Additional DNA sequences in this sample encode the identical CDR3. J is TRBJ1-5 and V is TRBV28; D ambiguous. CDR3 length: 11 amino acids. Germline V gives CDR1 MDHEN, CDR2 SYDVKM. The V and J ends lost 2 bases and 6 bases respectively, with 2 bases between them. This CDR3 reads CASSLGQPQHF. Written as DNA, the CDR3 is TGTGCCAGCAGTTTAGGTCAGCCCCAGCATTTT.

The rearrangement links TRBV11-3 to TRBJ1-3; TRBD1 matches 7 bases. Trimming cost V 5 bases and J 2 bases; bases outside gene matches: 6. The length of the CDR3 is 15 residues. Per the germline V gene, CDR1 is SGHNT and CDR2 is YENEEA. The DNA of the CDR3 is TGTGCCAGCAGCCAAAGACAGGGAGCTGGAAACACCATATATTTT. Its translation is CASSQRQGAGNTIYF.

The chain joins TRBV18 to TRBJ1-2; D is undetermined. Germline loops: CDR1 KGHSH, CDR2 LQKENI. The CDR3 has 14 residues. Trimming took 0 bases from V and 7 from J, leaving 12 bases between them. Written as DNA, the CDR3 is TGTGCCAGCTCACCACCGGATCAGCCGGGTGGCTACACCTTC. It is translated as CASSPPDQPGGYTF.